This T cell receptor beta chain was found in a study of T-cell memory formation after mild COVID-19. Notes on the study in general: There was a balanced CD4/CD8 profile in clones contracting day 15 to 85, and later expanders leaned CD4+. Shrinking CD4+ clones resided mostly in CM and EM, and CD8+ ones in EMRA. Second-wave clones peaking on day 37 lacked confirmed SARS-CoV-2 specificity.

Researchers used 5'RACE with constant-segment primers to make TCR alpha and TCR beta cDNA libraries that carry sample barcodes and UMIs. Each CDR3 protein gets one entry after TCRdb re-called the 5' RACE reads with MiXCR. The profile shows around 82,000 distinct CDR3 sequences, 10% to 15% of them singletons. On this clonotype itself: The antigen is not known.

Sequencing used PBMCs or a T cell subset sorted from them (not recorded which). The origin of this receptor is a man aged 18 to 30 who had mild COVID-19 (a few samples of this study predate the infection). Cell type and time point are not known.

The CDR3 DNA reads as TGCGCCAGCAGCCAAGGGATAAATCTCAACTATGGCTACACCTTC. Protein sequence: CASSQGINLNYGYTF. The chain is built from TRBV4-3 and TRBJ1-2; no reliable D call. This CDR3 is built from 15 residues. Germline CDR1 LGHNA, CDR2 YSLEER. The V end lost 1 base, the J end lost 2 bases, and 11 bases lay between the germline ends.